This T cell receptor beta chain was captured by sequencing in a study of identifying expanded T cells in peripheral blood. On this clone itself: Its antigen is as yet unknown.

TCRdb keeps only in-frame clones here, not all; method: immunoSEQ multiplex PCR. The repertoire has under 120,000 clones, about 89% of them found once; the top ten carry 16%. The germline V gene has CDR1 SGHRS and CDR2 YFSETQ. The CDR3 contains 15 residues. V shed 0 bases and J 7 bases; nucleotides not matched to a gene: 5. Findings and limits, study-wide: Across healthy donors, higher total template counts meant significantly greater two-week count variance.

V and J are TRBV5-1 and TRBJ2-2; TRBD2 aligns across 8 bases. Sequencing used blood. The receptor comes from a person between 18 and 75 years old in good health. The CDR3 DNA follows: TGCGCCAGCAGCTTGGATTTACGGGGGGGCGGGGAGCTGTTTTTT. Translating it yields CASSLDLRGGGELFF. Variable domain in full (rest from reference TRBV5-1 and TRBJ2-2): KAGVTQTPRYLIKTRGQQVTLSCSPISGHRSVSWYQQTPGQGLQFLFEYFSETQRNKGNFPGRFSGRQFSNSRSEMNVSTLELGDSALYLCASSLDLRGGGELFFGEGSRLTVL.